These 7 T cell receptor beta chains originate from one sample sequenced in a study of shared clonotypes between healthy human individuals. Clones were sequenced by immunoSEQ multiplex PCR, and TCRdb holds only the in-frame ones, with some missing. The data contain approximately 2,200,000 clones, more than 85% of them singletons. The naive CD8 population came from CD45RO-negative cells selected for CCR7, without terminally differentiated effector memory CD45RA+ cells. Sequenced input: naive CD8+ T cells from PBMCs. Receptor source: a man aged 18 to 35 in good health. Some clones in this sample may be carry-over from other donors' samples.

The gene calls are TRBV27 and TRBJ2-7, with a possible D match to TRBD1 (6 bases). The CDR3 totals 13 residues. Trimming shortened V by 5 bases and J by 3 bases, and 11 bases separated the two germline ends. Germline loops: CDR1 MNHEY, CDR2 SMNVEV (reference sequence). The CDR3 sequence: CASSGQLDYEQYF. CDR3 nucleotides: TGTGCCAGCAGTGGACAGTTAGACTACGAGCAGTACTTC.

This chain uses TRBV7-9 with TRBJ2-7; D call uncertain. V lost 2 bases to trimming and J lost 5 bases, with 13 bases between them. The CDR3 runs 14 residues. Germline lookup yields CDR1 SEHNR and CDR2 FQNEAQ (reference sequence). CDR3 in amino acids: CASSLLVGSDEQYF. DNA for the CDR3: TGTGCCAGCAGCTTATTAGTGGGGTCGGACGAGCAGTACTTC.

The chain is built from TRBV6-1 and TRBJ2-7, with 9 bases identical to TRBD1. Germline V gives CDR1 MNHNS, CDR2 SASEGT. Trimming at V came to 2 bases and at J to 6 bases, leaving 8 bases not matched to a gene. CDR3 size: 15 residues. The CDR3 loop is CASSEMRTGVAEQYF. The CDR3 DNA reads as TGTGCCAGCAGTGAAATGAGGACAGGGGTAGCCGAGCAGTACTTC.

This rearrangement joins TRBV5-1 to TRBJ2-1, with 8 bases matching TRBD1. The germline gives CDR1 SGHRS, CDR2 YFSETQ. J was trimmed by 0 bases and V by 5 bases; bases with no gene match: 1. CDR3 length equals 14 residues. CDR3 nucleotide sequence: TGCGCCAGCAGGGACAGGGTCTCCTACAATGAGCAGTTCTTC. This translates into CASRDRVSYNEQFF.

V gene TRBV5-1 combines with J gene TRBJ2-2, with 10 positions matching TRBD2. After removal of 0 bases from V and 4 bases from J, the junction contained 6 bases not matched to a gene. CDR1 SGHRS and CDR2 YFSETQ come from the germline V gene. The CDR3 is 17 amino acids. The CDR3 coding sequence is TGCGCCAGCAGCTTGGGTCTAGCGGGAGAAGCCACCGGGGAGCTGTTTTTT. Its translation is CASSLGLAGEATGELFF.

The J gene is TRBJ2-3, the V gene TRBV27; 7 nucleotides align to TRBD2. J lost 3 bases, V lost 6 bases, and 12 bases had no gene match. CDR3 length: 16 amino acids. The germline CDR1 and CDR2 sequences are MNHEY and SMNVEV (reference sequence). CDR3 sequence (DNA): TGTGCCAGCAGCCCTGATCCGGGACTAAGGACAGATACGCAGTATTTT. Encoded protein: CASSPDPGLRTDTQYF.

The chain has TRBV10-3 and TRBJ2-5; no clear D. Between the trimmed V and J ends, which lost 0 bases and 5 bases, there was a span of 7 bases. Germline loops: CDR1 ENHRY, CDR2 SYGVKD. CDR3 length: 13 residues. Written as DNA, the CDR3 is TGTGCCATCAGTGAGTCTAGGGCGGAGACCCAGTACTTC. Translation: CAISESRAETQYF.